The 5 T cell receptor beta chains given below trace back to one sample, sequenced in a study of cytomegalovirus exposure and HLA in healthy donors. TCRdb's copy holds only in-frame clones and misses some; the assay was immunoSEQ multiplex PCR. The table includes some 140,000 clones, 70% to 90% detected once. The sequenced material came from PBMCs. These receptors originate from a woman under 40 in good health and CMV-seronegative.

The chain recombines TRBV11-2 with TRBJ2-7; the match to TRBD1 covers 9 bases. The CDR3 consists of 16 residues. Germline V gives CDR1 SGHAT, CDR2 FQNNGV. The junction had 6 bases not matched to a gene; V was cut back by 1 base and J by 2 bases. In DNA, the CDR3 is TGTGCCAGCAGCTTAGCTCGGACAGGGGCAACCTACGAGCAGTACTTC. This translates into CASSLARTGATYEQYF.

The chain joins TRBV28 to TRBJ1-2, with 7 positions matching TRBD1. The CDR3 sequence is 14 residues long. The V gene end was trimmed by 3 bases and the J gene end by 1 base; junction bases not matched to a gene: 2. Germline V gives CDR1 MDHEN, CDR2 SYDVKM. This chain's CDR3 is CASSFPGGNYGYTF. CDR3 bases: TGTGCCAGCAGTTTCCCAGGGGGTAACTATGGCTACACCTTC.

The chain employs TRBV7-8 and TRBJ2-3; 8 nucleotides agree with TRBD2. V dropped 1 base and J dropped 0; count of bases not matched to a gene: 3. Germline V gene data show CDR1 as SGHVS and CDR2 as FQNEAQ. This CDR3 is 16 amino acids long. CDR3 DNA: TGTGCCAGCAGCTTAGTCGGACTAGCTAGCACAGATACGCAGTATTTT. This sequence encodes CASSLVGLASTDTQYF.

This clone was seen more than once but under ten times. The chain employs TRBV7-8 and TRBJ1-4, with a tentative D call TRBD1 (6 bases). CDR3 size: 15 residues. Germline-derived CDR1 and CDR2 are SGHVS and FQNEAQ. The germline V and J ends were trimmed by 4 bases and 0 bases, with 9 bases remaining between them. The CDR3 is CASSWTDATNEKLFF. The CDR3 nucleotides read TGTGCCAGCAGCTGGACAGATGCAACTAATGAAAAACTGTTTTTT.

The chain uses TRBV5-4 and TRBJ2-5; 8 positions match TRBD1. This CDR3 spans 14 amino acids. Germline CDR1 reads SGHNT; CDR2 reads YYREEE (reference sequence). The trim removed 0 bases at V and 5 bases at J, leaving 3 bases unmatched. CDR3 DNA: TGTGCCAGCAGCTTGGGGACAGGGAGGGAGACCCAGTACTTC. This encodes CASSLGTGRETQYF.